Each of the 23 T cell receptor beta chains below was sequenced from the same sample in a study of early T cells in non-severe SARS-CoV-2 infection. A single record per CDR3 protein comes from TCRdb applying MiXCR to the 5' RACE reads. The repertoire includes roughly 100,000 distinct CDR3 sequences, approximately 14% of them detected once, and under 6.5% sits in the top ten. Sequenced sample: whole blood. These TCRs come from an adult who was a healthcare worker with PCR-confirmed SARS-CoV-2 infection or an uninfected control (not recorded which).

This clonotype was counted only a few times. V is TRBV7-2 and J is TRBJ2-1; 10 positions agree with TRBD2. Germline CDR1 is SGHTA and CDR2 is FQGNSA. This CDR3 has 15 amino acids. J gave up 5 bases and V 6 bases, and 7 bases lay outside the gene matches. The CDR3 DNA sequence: TGTGCCAGCAGGGAGCGGGGGGGCGCCAACAATGAGCAGTTCTTC. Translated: CASRERGGANNEQFF. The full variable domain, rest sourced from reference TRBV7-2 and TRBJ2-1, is GAGVSQSPSNKVTEKGKDVELRCDPISGHTALYWYRQSLGQGLEFLIYFQGNSAPDKSGLPSDRFSAERTGGSVSTLTIQRTQQEDSAVYLCASRERGGANNEQFFGPGTRLTVL.

CDR3 coding DNA: TGTGCCAGCAGTTTAAGAGCTGGGAATTCACCCCTCCACTTT. It encodes CASSLRAGNSPLHF. This chain links TRBV12-3 or TRBV12-4 with TRBJ1-6; D remains unclear. Trimming left V 2 bases short and J 7 bases short, with 9 bases between. The CDR3 is 14 amino acids.

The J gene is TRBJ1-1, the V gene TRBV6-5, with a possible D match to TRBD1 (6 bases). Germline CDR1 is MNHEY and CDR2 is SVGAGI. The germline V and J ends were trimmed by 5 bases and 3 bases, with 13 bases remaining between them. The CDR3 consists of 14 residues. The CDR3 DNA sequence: TGTGCCAGCAGTCTCCGTCAGGGGTACACTGAAGCTTTCTTT. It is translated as CASSLRQGYTEAFF.

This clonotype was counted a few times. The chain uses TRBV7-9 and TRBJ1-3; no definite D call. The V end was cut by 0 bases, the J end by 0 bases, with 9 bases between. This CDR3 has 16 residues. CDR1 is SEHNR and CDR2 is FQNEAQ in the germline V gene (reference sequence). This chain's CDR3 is CASSLAPIHSGNTIYF. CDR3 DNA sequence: TGTGCCAGCAGCTTAGCGCCAATCCACTCTGGAAACACCATATATTTT.

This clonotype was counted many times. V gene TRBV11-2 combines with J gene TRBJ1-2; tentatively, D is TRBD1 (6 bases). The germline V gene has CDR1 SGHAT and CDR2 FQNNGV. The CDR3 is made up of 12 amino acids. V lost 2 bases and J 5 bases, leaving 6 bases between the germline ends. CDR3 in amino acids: CASSLQGYGYTF. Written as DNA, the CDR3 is TGTGCCAGCAGCTTACAGGGGTATGGCTACACCTTC.

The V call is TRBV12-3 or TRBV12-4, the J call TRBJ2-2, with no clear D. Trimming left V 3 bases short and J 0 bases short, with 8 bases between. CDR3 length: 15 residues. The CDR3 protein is CASSFSAPNTGELFF. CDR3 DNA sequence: TGTGCCAGCAGTTTCAGCGCACCGAACACCGGGGAGCTGTTTTTT.

The CDR3 bases are TGTGCCAGCAGTCCTCGGACAGGGCGAACCTACGAGCAGTACTTC. Amino acid sequence: CASSPRTGRTYEQYF. The V gene is TRBV28, the J gene TRBJ2-7; 8 positions match TRBD1. After removal of 5 bases from V and 2 bases from J, the junction contained 8 bases not matched to a gene. Looked up from germline, CDR1 is MDHEN and CDR2 is SYDVKM. The CDR3 covers 15 residues.

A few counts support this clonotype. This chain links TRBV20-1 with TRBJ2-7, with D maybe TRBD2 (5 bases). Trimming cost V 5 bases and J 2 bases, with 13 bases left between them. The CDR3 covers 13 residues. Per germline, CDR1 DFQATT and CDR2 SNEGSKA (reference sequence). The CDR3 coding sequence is TGCAGTGCTCCAGACGGGATGACCTACGAGCAGTACTTC. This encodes CSAPDGMTYEQYF.

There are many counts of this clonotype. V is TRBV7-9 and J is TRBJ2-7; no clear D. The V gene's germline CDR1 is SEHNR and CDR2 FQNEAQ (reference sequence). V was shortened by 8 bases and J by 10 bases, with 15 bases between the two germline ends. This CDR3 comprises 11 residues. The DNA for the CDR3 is TGTGCCAGCGGGCAGTCCCTACTCCAGTACTTC. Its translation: CASGQSLLQYF. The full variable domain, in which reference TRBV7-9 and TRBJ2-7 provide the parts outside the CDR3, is DTGVSQNPRHKITKRGQNVTFRCDPISEHNRLYWYRQTLGQGPEFLTYFQNEAQLEKSRLLSDRFSAERPKGSFSTLEIQRTEQGDSAMYLCASGQSLLQYFGPGTRLTVT.

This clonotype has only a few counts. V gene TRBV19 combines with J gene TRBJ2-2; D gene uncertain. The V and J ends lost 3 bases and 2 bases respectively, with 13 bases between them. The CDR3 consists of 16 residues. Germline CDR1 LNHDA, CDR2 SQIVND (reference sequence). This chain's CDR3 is CASSIAYPPNTGELFF. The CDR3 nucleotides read TGTGCCAGTAGTATCGCGTATCCCCCTAACACCGGGGAGCTGTTTTTT.

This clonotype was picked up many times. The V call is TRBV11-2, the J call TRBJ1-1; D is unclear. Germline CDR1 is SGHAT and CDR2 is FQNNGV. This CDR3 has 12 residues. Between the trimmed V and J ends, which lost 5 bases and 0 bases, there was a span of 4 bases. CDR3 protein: CASSILNTEAFF. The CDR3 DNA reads TGTGCCAGCAGCATATTGAACACTGAAGCTTTCTTT.

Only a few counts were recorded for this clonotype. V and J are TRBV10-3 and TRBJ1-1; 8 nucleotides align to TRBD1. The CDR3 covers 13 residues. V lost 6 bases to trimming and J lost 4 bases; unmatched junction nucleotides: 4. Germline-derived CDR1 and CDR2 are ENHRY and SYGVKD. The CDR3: CAISGQGRTEAFF. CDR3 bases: TGTGCCATCAGCGGACAGGGTCGCACTGAAGCTTTCTTT.

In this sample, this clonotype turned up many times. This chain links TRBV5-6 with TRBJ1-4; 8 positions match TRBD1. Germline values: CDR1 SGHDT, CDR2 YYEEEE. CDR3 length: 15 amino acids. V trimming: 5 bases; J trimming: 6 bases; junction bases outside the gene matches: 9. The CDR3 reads CASSLMGQEHEKLFF. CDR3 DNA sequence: TGTGCCAGCAGTCTGATGGGACAGGAACATGAAAAACTGTTTTTT.

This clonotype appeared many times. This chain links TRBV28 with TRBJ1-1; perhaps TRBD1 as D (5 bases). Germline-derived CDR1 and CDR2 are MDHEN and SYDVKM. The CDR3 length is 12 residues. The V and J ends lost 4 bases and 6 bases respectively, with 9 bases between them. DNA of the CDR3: TGTGCCAGCAGTTCAGGGACGGCTGAAGCTTTCTTT. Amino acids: CASSSGTAEAFF. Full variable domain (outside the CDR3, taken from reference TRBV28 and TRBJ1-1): DVKVTQSSRYLVKRTGEKVFLECVQDMDHENMFWYRQDPGLGLRLIYFSYDVKMKEKGDIPEGYSVSREKKERFSLILESASTNQTSMYLCASSSGTAEAFFGQGTRLTVV.

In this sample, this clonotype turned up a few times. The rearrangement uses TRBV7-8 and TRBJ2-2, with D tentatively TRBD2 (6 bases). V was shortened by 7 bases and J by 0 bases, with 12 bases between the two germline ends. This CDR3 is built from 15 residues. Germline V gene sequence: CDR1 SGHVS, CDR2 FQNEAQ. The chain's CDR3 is CASNKEGTNTGELFF. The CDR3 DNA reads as TGTGCCAGCAACAAGGAGGGAACGAACACCGGGGAGCTGTTTTTT.

The CDR3 loop is CASSAGQGETQYF. As DNA, the CDR3 is TGTGCCAGCAGCGCCGGACAGGGAGAGACCCAGTACTTC. V and J are TRBV9 and TRBJ2-5; TRBD1 agrees at 8 bases. V trimming: 3 bases; J trimming: 4 bases; junction bases outside the gene matches: 2. The CDR3 has 13 residues. Germline values: CDR1 SGDLS, CDR2 YYNGEE.

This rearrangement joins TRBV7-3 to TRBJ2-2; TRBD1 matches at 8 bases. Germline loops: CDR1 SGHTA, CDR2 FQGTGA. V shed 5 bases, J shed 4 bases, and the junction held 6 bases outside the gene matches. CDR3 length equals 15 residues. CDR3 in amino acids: CASSHRDRTTGELFF. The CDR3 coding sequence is TGTGCCAGCAGCCACCGGGACAGGACCACCGGGGAGCTGTTTTTT.

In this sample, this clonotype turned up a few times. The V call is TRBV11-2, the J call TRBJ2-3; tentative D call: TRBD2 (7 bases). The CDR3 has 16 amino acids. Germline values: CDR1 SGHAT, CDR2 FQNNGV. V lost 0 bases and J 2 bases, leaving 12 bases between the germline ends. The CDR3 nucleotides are TGTGCCAGCAGCTTAGATCCGGGGGGCCCCACAGATACGCAGTATTTT. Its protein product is CASSLDPGGPTDTQYF.

For the CDR3, the DNA is TGTGCCACCAGTGATGGAACTAGCACAGATACGCAGTATTTT. Translating it yields CATSDGTSTDTQYF. The rearrangement joins TRBV24-1 to TRBJ2-3; D gene unclear. Germline V gene lookup returns CDR1 KGHDR and CDR2 SFDVKD. The CDR3 length is 14 residues. Trimming took off 3 bases at V and 0 bases at J, with 6 bases between the two ends.

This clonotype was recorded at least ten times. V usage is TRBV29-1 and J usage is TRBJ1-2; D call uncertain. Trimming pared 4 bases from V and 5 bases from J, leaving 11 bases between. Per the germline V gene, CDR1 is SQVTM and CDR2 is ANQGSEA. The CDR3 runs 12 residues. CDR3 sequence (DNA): TGCAGCGTTGCGGTGGGTGAATATGGCTACACCTTC. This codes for CSVAVGEYGYTF.

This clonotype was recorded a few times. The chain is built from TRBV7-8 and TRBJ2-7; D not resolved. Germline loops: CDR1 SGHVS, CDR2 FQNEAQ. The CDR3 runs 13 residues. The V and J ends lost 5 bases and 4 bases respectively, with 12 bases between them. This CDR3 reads CASSLPGLYEQYF. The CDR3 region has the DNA TGTGCCAGCAGCCTCCCGGGCCTGTACGAGCAGTACTTC.

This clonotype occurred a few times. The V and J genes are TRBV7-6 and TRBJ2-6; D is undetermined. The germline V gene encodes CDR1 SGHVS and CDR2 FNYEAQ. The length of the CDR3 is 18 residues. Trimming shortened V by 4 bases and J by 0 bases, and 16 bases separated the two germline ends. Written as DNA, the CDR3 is TGTGCCAGCAGCTATGTGGGCGTACAGAGCTCTGGGGCCAACGTCCTGACTTTC. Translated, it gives CASSYVGVQSSGANVLTF.

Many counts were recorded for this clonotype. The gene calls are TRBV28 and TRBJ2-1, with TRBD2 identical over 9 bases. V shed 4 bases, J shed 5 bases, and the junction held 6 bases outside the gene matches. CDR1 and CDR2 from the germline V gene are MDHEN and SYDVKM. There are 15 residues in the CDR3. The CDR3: CASSSLVAGDNEQFF. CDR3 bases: TGTGCCAGCAGTTCGTTAGTAGCGGGGGACAATGAGCAGTTCTTC.